This T cell receptor beta chain was identified during a study of a mutant IDH1 vaccine in newly diagnosed glioma. About the study: Previous treatment comprised radiotherapy, temozolomide, or both, mostly both.

Note on this clone: Its specificity is not known.

From germline, CDR1 is LGHNA and CDR2 YNFKEQ. V shed 7 bases and J shed 6 bases, with 16 bases lying between them. CDR3 length equals 14 residues. Time point here: week 35, safety follow-up. Every vaccine dose comprised 300 ug of mutant IDH1 20-mer peptide plus topical imiquimod. Profiled with immunoSEQ multiplex PCR; TCRdb holds only in-frame clones, not every one. The data contain about 41,000 clones, 80% to 90% of them singletons. This chain links TRBV4-2 with TRBJ2-1; the D gene is possibly TRBD2 (5 bases). This TCR came from a man aged 40-50 years with glioma. Sequences were derived from PBMCs, sampled from a glioma patient whose treatment included an IDH1 peptide vaccine. The CDR3, as DNA: TGTGCCAGCAAGGCTAGCCTCCTGTTCAATGAGCAGTTCTTC. As protein: CASKASLLFNEQFF.